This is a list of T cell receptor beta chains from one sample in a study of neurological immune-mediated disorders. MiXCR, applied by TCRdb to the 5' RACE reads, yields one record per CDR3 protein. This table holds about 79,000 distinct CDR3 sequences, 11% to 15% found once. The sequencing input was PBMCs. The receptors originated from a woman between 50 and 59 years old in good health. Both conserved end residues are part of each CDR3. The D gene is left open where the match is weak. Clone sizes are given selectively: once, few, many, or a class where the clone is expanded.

TGTGCCAGCAGCGCTCAGGGGGCGAATAACTATGGCTACACCTTC,CASSAQGANNYGYTF,TRBJ1-2,TRBV9,many,TRBD1
TGTGCCAGCAGTGCCAATCTACGGGGTCGTGGCTACACCTTC,CASSANLRGRGYTF,TRBJ1-2,TRBV28,many,.
TGTGCCAGCAGTTCCGGGACAGTGGCTTTCGATGAGCAGTTCTTC,CASSSGTVAFDEQFF,TRBJ2-1,TRBV12-3/TRBV12-4,many,TRBD1
TGTGCCAGCAGCTTCCACAGAGAGGAGCAGTACTTC,CASSFHREEQYF,TRBJ2-7,TRBV11-2,many,.
TGTGCCATCAGCCAACGGGGGGGCACAGTAGATGAGCAGTTCTTC,CAISQRGGTVDEQFF,TRBJ2-1,TRBV10-3,many,TRBD2
TGTGCCAGCAACTTAATTCATTCCAGGAACACCGGGGAGCTGTTTTTT,CASNLIHSRNTGELFF,TRBJ2-2,TRBV7-9,many,.
TGTGCCAGCAGTGCCAATCAGGCCCAGTACTTC,CASSANQAQYF,TRBJ2-5,TRBV5-5,few,.
TGTGCCAGCAGTTTGGGGGACAGGGAAGAAGGCAATCAGCCCCAGCATTTT,CASSLGDREEGNQPQHF,TRBJ1-5,TRBV28,many,TRBD1
TGCAGTGCTAGAGGGACTAGCGGGAGTCGCGAGCAGTACTTC,CSARGTSGSREQYF,TRBJ2-7,TRBV20-1,many,TRBD2
TGTGCCAGCAGTATTACTTCCCGGATTGATCAGCCCCAGCATTTT,CASSITSRIDQPQHF,TRBJ1-5,TRBV28,many,.
TGTGCCAGCAGGGGTGGAGTGAACACTGAAGCTTTCTTT,CASRGGVNTEAFF,TRBJ1-1,TRBV6-1,.,.
TGTGCCAGCACTAGGACAAGCCACAACTACCCCTACGAGCAGTACTTC,CASTRTSHNYPYEQYF,TRBJ2-7,TRBV6-5,many,.
TGCGCCAGCAGCTTGGACAGCCTCAACCATGGCTACACCTTC,CASSLDSLNHGYTF,TRBJ1-2,TRBV5-1,many,.
TGTGCCAGCAGCTTGATGGGCGAGACCCAGTACTTC,CASSLMGETQYF,TRBJ2-5,TRBV7-9,few,.